This T cell receptor (beta chain) is drawn from a study of OX40 agonist ivuxolimab in advanced cancers. Looking at the study overall: The patients received ivuxolimab by intravenous route every 2 weeks at 0.01 to 10 mg/kg.

This clone was recorded once. Assay used: immunoSEQ multiplex PCR; TCRdb lists only in-frame clones, some missing. The sample includes just under 85,000 clones, roughly 83% of them seen just once. This TCR was sampled from an adult with an advanced solid tumor such as melanoma, head and neck, liver or kidney cancer. The sample consisted of CD4+ or CD8+ T cells sorted from blood, taken in a trial of the OX40 agonist ivuxolimab.

The DNA for the CDR3 is TGCGCCAGAGGACTCGGGGAGACCCAGTACTTC. It codes for CARGLGETQYF. The rearrangement uses TRBV23-1 and TRBJ2-5, with D perhaps matching TRBD2 (5 bases). TRBV23-1 is recorded as an ORF, its role being uncertain. This CDR3 is built from 11 residues. V was cut by 9 bases and J by 5 bases, with 10 bases left in between.